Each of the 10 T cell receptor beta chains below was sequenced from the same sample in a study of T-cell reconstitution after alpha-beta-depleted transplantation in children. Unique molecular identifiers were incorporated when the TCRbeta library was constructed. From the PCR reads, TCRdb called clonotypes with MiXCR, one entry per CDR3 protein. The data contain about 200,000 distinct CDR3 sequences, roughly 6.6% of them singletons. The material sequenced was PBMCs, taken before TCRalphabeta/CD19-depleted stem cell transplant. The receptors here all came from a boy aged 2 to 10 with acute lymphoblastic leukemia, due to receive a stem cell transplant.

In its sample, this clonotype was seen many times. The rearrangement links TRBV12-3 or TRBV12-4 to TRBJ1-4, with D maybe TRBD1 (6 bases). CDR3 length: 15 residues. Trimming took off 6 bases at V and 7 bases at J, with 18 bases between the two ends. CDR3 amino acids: CASRGMGAWGEKLFF. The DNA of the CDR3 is TGTGCCAGCAGGGGTATGGGGGCCTGGGGTGAAAAACTGTTTTTT.

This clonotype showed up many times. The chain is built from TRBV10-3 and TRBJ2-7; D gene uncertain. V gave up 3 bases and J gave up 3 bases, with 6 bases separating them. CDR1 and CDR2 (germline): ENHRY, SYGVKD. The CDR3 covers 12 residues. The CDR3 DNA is TGTGCCATCAGTGAAGGCTACTACGAGCAGTACTTC. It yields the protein CAISEGYYEQYF.

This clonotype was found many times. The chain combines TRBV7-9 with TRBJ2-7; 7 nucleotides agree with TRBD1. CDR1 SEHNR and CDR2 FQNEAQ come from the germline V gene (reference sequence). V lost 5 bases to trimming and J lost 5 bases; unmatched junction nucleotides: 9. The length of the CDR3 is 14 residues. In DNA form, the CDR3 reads TGTGCCAGCAGCGCTGGGACAGCTAACAACGAGCAGTACTTC. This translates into CASSAGTANNEQYF.

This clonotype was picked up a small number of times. For the CDR3, the DNA is TGCAGTGCTAGAGGCGGGGGTGAGCAGTTCTTC. Amino acid sequence: CSARGGGEQFF. The V and J genes are TRBV20-1 and TRBJ2-1, with 7 bases fitting TRBD2. With 1 base clipped from V and 9 bases from J, the junction kept 0 bases outside the gene matches. The germline V gene encodes CDR1 DFQATT and CDR2 SNEGSKA (reference sequence). The CDR3 length is 11 residues.

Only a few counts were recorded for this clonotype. The CDR3 bases are TGTGCCAGCGGAGGACAGGGCTCTCGAGAGACCCAGTACTTC. This gives the protein CASGGQGSRETQYF. V usage is TRBV28 and J usage is TRBJ2-5; 8 bases are shared with TRBD1. CDR3 length: 14 residues. Trimming removed 8 bases from V and 4 bases from J; junction bases left unmatched: 9. In germline, CDR1 is MDHEN, CDR2 SYDVKM.

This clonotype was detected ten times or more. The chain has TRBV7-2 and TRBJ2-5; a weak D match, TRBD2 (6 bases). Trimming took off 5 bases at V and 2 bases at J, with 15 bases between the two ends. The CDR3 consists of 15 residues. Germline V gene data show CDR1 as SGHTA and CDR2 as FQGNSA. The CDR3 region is CASSQRPGLQETQYF. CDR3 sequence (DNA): TGTGCCAGCAGCCAACGACCGGGACTGCAAGAGACCCAGTACTTC.

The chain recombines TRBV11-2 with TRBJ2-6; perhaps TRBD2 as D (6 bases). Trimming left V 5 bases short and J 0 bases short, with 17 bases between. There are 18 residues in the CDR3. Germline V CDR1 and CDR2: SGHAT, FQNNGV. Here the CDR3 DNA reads TGTGCCAGCAGCCGGGGGAAGCCCCTGGACTCTGGGGCCAACGTCCTGACTTTC. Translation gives CASSRGKPLDSGANVLTF.

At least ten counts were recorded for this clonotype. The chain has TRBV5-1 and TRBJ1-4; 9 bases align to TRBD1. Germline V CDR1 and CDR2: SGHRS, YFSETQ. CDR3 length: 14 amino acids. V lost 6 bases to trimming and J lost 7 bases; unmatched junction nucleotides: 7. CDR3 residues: CASKPGTGSEKLFF. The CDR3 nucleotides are TGCGCCAGCAAACCCGGGACAGGGTCTGAAAAACTGTTTTTT.

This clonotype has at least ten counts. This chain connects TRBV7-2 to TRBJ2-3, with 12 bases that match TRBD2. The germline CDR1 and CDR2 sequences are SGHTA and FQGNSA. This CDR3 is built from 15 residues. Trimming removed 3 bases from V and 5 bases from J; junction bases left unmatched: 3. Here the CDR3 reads CASSLTSGGQDTQYF. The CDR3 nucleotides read TGTGCCAGCAGCTTGACTAGCGGGGGCCAAGATACGCAGTATTTT.

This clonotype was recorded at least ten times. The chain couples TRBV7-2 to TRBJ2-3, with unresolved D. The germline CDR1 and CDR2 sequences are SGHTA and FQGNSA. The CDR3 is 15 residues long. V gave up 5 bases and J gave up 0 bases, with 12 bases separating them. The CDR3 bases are TGTGCCAGCAGCAACCGGGCCCTGAGCACAGATACGCAGTATTTT. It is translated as CASSNRALSTDTQYF.